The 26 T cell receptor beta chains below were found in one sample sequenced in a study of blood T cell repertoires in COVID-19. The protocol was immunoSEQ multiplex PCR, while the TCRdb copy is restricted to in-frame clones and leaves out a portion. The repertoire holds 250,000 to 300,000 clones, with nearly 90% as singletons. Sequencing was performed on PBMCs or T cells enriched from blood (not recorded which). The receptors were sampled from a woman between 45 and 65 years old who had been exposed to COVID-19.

The CDR3 spells CASSAPRLGAQETQYF. Written as DNA, the CDR3 is TGTGCCAGCAGCGCGCCGCGATTGGGGGCCCAAGAGACCCAGTACTTC. The chain links TRBV7-9 to TRBJ2-5; tentatively, D is TRBD1 (6 bases). Trimming cost V 5 bases and J 1 base, with 17 bases left between them. The CDR3 has 16 residues. The germline gives CDR1 SEHNR, CDR2 FQNEAQ (reference sequence).

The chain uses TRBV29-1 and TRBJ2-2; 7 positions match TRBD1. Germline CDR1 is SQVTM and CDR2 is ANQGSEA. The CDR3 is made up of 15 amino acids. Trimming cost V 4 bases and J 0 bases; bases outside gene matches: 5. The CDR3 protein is CSVGDRNANTGELFF. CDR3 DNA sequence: TGCAGCGTTGGGGACAGAAACGCGAACACCGGGGAGCTGTTTTTT.

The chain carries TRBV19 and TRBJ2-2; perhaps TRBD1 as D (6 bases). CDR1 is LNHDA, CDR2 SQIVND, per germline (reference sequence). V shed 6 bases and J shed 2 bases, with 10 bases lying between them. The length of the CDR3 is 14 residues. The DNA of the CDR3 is TGTGCCAGTAGGATACAGGGAAACACCGGGGAGCTGTTTTTT. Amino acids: CASRIQGNTGELFF.

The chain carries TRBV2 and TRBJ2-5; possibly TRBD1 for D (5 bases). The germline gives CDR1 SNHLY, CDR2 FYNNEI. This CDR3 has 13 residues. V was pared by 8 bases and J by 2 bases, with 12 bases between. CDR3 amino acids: CASYVDTQETQYF. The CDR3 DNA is TGTGCCAGCTACGTGGACACTCAAGAGACCCAGTACTTC.

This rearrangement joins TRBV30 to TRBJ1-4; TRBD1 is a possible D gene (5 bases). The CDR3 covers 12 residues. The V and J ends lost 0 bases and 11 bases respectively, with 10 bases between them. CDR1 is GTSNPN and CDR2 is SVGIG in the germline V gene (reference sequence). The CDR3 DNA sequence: TGTGCCTGGAGTGTACCGCAGGGCAAACTGTTTTTT. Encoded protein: CAWSVPQGKLFF.

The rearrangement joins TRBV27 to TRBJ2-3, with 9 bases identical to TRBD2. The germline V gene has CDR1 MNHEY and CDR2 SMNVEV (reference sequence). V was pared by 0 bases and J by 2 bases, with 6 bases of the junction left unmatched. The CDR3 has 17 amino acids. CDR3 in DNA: TGTGCCAGCAGTTTATCTAGTAGCGGGGGATACACAGATACGCAGTATTTT. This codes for CASSLSSSGGYTDTQYF.

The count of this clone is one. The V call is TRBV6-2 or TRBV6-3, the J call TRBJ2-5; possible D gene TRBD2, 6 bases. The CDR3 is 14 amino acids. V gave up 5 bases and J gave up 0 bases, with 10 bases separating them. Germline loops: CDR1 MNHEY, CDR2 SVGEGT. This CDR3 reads CASSEGGHQETQYF. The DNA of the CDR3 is TGTGCCAGCAGTGAGGGAGGCCACCAAGAGACCCAGTACTTC.

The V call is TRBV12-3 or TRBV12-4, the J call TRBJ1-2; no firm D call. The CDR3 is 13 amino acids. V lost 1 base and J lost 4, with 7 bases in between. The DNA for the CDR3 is TGTGCCAGCAGTTTAGAACGGGGCTATGGCTACACCTTC. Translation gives CASSLERGYGYTF.

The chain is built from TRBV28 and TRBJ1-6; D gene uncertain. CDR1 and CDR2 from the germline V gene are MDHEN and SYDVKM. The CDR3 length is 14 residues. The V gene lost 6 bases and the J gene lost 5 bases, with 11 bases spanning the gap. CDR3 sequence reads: CASSPPQDNSPLHF. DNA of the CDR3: TGTGCCAGCAGCCCCCCGCAGGATAATTCACCCCTCCACTTT.

As DNA, the CDR3 is TGTGCCAGCAGCTTGGGAGACAGGGGGCGGGGGAGCACAGATACGCAGTATTTT. Encoded protein: CASSLGDRGRGSTDTQYF. This chain links TRBV5-6 with TRBJ2-3, with 10 bases matching TRBD1. The CDR3 is made up of 18 amino acids. V shed 0 bases, J shed 0 bases, and the junction held 7 bases outside the gene matches. The germline CDR1 and CDR2 sequences are SGHDT and YYEEEE.

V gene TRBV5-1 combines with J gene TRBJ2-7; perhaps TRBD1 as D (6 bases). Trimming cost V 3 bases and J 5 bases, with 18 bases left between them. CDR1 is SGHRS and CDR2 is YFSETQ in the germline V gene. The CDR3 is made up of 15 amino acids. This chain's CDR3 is CASSSGQTGAHEQYF. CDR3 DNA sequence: TGCGCCAGCAGCTCAGGACAGACCGGGGCCCACGAGCAGTACTTC.

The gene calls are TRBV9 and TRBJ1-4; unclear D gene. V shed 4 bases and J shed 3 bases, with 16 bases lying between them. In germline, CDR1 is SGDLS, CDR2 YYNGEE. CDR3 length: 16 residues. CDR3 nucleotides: TGTGCCAGCAGCACCACCGGTTCCGCCTCTAATGAAAAACTGTTTTTT. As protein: CASSTTGSASNEKLFF.

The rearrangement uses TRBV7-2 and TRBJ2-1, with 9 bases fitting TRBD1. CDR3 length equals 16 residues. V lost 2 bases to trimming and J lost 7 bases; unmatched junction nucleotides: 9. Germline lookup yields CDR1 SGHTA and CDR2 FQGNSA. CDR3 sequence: CASSLSGQGMRNEQFF. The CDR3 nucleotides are TGTGCCAGCAGCTTATCGGGACAGGGTATGAGGAATGAGCAGTTCTTC.

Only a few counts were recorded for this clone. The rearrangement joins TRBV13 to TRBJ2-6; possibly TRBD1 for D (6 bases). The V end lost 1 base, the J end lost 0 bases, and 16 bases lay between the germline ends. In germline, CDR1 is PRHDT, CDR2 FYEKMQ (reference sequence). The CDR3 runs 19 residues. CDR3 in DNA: TGTGCCAGCAGCTTAGAAAGGAGCAGGGGAATCTCTGGGGCCAACGTCCTGACTTTC. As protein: CASSLERSRGISGANVLTF.

CDR3 DNA sequence: TGTGCCAGCAGCTTGGAGGGGGCCCTCTCCTACAATGAGCAGTTCTTC. Amino acids: CASSLEGALSYNEQFF. The chain carries TRBV5-4 and TRBJ2-1; the match to TRBD1 covers 7 bases. The CDR3 contains 16 residues. Germline CDR1 and CDR2: SGHNT and YYREEE (reference sequence). J gave up 0 bases and V 0 bases, and 3 bases lay outside the gene matches.

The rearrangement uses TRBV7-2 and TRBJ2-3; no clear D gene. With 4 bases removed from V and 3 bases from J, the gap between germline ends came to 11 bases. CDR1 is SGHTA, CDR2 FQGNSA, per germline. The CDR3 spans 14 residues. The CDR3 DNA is TGTGCCAGCAGCTCCCGGGTCCCAACAGATACGCAGTATTTT. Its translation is CASSSRVPTDTQYF.

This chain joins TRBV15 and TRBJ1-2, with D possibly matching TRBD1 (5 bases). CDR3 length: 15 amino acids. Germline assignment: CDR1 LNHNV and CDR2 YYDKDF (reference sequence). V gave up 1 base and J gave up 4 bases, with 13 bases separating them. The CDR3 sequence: CATSRAGDLGYGYTF. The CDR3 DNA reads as TGTGCCACCAGCAGAGCCGGGGACTTAGGCTATGGCTACACCTTC. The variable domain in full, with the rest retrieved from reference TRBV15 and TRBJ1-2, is DAMVIQNPRYQVTQFGKPVTLSCSQTLNHNVMYWYQQKSSQAPKLLFHYYDKDFNNEADTPDNFQSRRPNTSFCFLDIRSPGLGDTAMYLCATSRAGDLGYGYTFGSGTRLTVV.

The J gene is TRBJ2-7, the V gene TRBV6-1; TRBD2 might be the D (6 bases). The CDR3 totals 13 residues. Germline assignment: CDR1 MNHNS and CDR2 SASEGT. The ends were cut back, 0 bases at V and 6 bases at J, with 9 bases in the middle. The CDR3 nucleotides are TGTGCCAGCAGTGAAGCGTGGAGGGTCGAGCAGTACTTC. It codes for CASSEAWRVEQYF.

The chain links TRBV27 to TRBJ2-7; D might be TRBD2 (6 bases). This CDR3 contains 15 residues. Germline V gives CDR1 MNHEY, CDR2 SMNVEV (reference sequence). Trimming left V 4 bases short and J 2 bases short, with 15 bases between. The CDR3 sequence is CASSSMVGGPYEQYF. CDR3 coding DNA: TGTGCCAGCAGTTCCATGGTGGGGGGTCCCTACGAGCAGTACTTC.

The DNA of the CDR3 is TGTGCCAGCAGACAGGGAGACATTCAGTACTTC. This codes for CASRQGDIQYF. This chain joins TRBV28 and TRBJ2-4, with a tentative D call TRBD1 (6 bases). There are 11 residues in the CDR3. Germline CDR1 and CDR2: MDHEN and SYDVKM. V was clipped by 6 bases and J by 8 bases, with 8 bases between them.

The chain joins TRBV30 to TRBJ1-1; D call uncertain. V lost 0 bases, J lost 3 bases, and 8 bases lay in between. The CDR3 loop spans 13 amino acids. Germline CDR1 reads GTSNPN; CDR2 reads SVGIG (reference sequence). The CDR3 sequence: CAWSVSLYTEAFF. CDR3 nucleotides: TGTGCCTGGAGTGTAAGCCTCTACACTGAAGCTTTCTTT.

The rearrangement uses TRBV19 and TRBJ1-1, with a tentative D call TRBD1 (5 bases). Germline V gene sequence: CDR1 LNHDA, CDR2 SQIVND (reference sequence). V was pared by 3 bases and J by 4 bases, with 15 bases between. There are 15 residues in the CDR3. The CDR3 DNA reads TGTGCCAGTAGTATGTATATTGCAGGGATCACTGAAGCTTTCTTT. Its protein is CASSMYIAGITEAFF.

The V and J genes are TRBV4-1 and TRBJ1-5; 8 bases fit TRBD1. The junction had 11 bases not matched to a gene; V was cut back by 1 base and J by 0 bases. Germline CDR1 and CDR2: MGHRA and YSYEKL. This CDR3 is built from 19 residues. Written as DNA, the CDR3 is TGCGCCAGCAGCCAAGCTACAGGGGGGTTCGGACATAGCAATCAGCCCCAGCATTTT. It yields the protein CASSQATGGFGHSNQPQHF.

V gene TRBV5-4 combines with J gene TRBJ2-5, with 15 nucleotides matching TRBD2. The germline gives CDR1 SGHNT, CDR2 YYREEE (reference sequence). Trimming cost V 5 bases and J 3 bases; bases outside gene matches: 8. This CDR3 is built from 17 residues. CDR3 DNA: TGTGCCAGCAGTTACGGACTAGCGGGGGGGGCCAAAGAGACCCAGTACTTC. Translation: CASSYGLAGGAKETQYF.

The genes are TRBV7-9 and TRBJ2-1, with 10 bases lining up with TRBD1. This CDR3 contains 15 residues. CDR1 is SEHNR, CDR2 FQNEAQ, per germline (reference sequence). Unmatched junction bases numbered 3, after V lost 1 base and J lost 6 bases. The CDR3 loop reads CASSLGTGGSNEQFF. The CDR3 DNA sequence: TGTGCCAGCAGCTTAGGGACAGGGGGTTCCAATGAGCAGTTCTTC.

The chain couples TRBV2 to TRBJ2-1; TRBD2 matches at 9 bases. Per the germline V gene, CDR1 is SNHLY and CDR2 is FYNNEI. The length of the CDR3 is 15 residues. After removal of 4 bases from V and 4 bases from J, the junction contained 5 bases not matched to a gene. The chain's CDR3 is CASSVSGGRYNEQFF. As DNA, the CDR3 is TGTGCCAGCAGTGTTAGCGGGGGCCGTTACAATGAGCAGTTCTTC.